The TCR beta chain under discussion was sequenced for a study of blood T cell repertoires in COVID-19. Across the whole study: The cDNA or gDNA used as material had been derived from T cells, B-cell-depleted T cells, or PBMCs.

This CDR3 has 17 residues. V lost 3 bases and J lost 6; bases outside the gene matches: 12. Germline-derived CDR1 and CDR2 are SGHKS and YYEKEE (reference sequence). Original data processing: Amplification with reference gene primers provided the estimates of nucleated cell counts. Clones were sequenced by immunoSEQ multiplex PCR, and TCRdb holds only the in-frame ones, with some missing. D and trimming were read from the DNA, whereas the V and J calls and clone size are those reported in that table. The data show 350,000 to 450,000 clones, roughly nine tenths seen once. Participant ages covered about 18 to 89 years across 24 US areas. Membership in each cohort depended on participant-reported clinical history.

The receptor comes from a woman in her forties who had been exposed to COVID-19. This chain joins TRBV5-5 and TRBJ1-5; 10 bases are shared with TRBD1. The sample taken for sequencing was PBMCs or T cells enriched from blood (not recorded which). The CDR3 is CASSSGQGDFRVQPQHF. The CDR3 region has the DNA TGTGCCAGCAGCTCCGGACAGGGGGATTTTAGGGTTCAGCCCCAGCATTTT.